A selection of T cell receptor beta chains follows, all from one sample in a study of identical twins. Using its own MiXCR run on the 5' RACE reads, TCRdb lists one record per CDR3 protein. The profile shows about 260,000 distinct CDR3 sequences, 5.5% to 7% of them singletons. The same sample was also used in a study of yellow fever vaccine responses in identical twins.

The specimen was memory (CD45RO+) T cells sorted from blood. Every receptor here comes from a woman aged 18-29 years in good health. Each CDR3 is given with its conserved first and last residue. A D gene is named only where the DNA matches it firmly. The size entry is marked missing in some rows and otherwise reads once, few, many or a size class.

14	TRBJ2-1	many	TRBV12-3/TRBV12-4	.	CASRGGREYNEQFF	TGTGCCAGCAGAGGGGGGCGGGAGTACAATGAGCAGTTCTTC
13	TRBJ2-1	many	TRBV5-1	.	CASSTDGYNEQFF	TGCGCCAGCAGCACGGACGGCTACAATGAGCAGTTCTTC
15	TRBJ2-5	many	TRBV5-1	.	CASSLLGQFRETQYF	TGCGCCAGCAGCTTGCTCGGGCAGTTTAGGGAGACCCAGTACTTC
15	TRBJ2-1	many	TRBV20-1	TRBD1	CSARDRRGIYNEQFF	TGCAGTGCTAGAGACCGCAGGGGGATATACAATGAGCAGTTCTTC
16	TRBJ2-1	.	TRBV2	TRBD2	CASWASGREIYNEQFF	TGTGCCAGTTGGGCTAGCGGGAGGGAGATATACAATGAGCAGTTCTTC
15	TRBJ2-5	.	TRBV5-5	TRBD2	CASSSPAGGQETQYF	TGTGCCAGCAGCTCCCCGGCGGGGGGACAAGAGACCCAGTACTTC
16	TRBJ2-3	.	TRBV19	.	CASSIGASASTDTQYF	TGTGCCAGTAGTATAGGAGCTAGCGCGAGCACAGATACGCAGTATTTT
16	TRBJ2-3	.	TRBV24-1	.	CATSATGLFNTDTQYF	TGTGCCACCAGTGCCACGGGACTCTTTAACACCGATACGCAGTATTTT
13	TRBJ2-1	.	TRBV20-1	TRBD2	CSAGLAGNNEQFF	TGCAGTGCGGGACTAGCGGGTAACAATGAGCAGTTCTTC
15	TRBJ2-7	few	TRBV18	TRBD2	CASSPSSGRSYEQYF	TGTGCCAGCTCACCATCCTCCGGGAGGTCCTACGAGCAGTACTTC
16	TRBJ2-5	few	TRBV20-1	.	CSARGGATPQRETQYF	TGCAGTGCTAGAGGGGGGGCGACCCCACAGAGAGAGACCCAGTACTTC
12	TRBJ2-7	.	TRBV5-1	.	CASSDSLYEQYF	TGCGCCAGCAGTGACAGCCTCTACGAGCAGTACTTC
14	TRBJ1-2	many	TRBV19	TRBD1	CASRPPGQECCYTF	TGTGCCAGTAGACCACCGGGACAGGAGTGTTGCTACACCTTC
13	TRBJ2-7	many	TRBV10-3	.	CAISLGGTGEQYF	TGTGCCATCAGTTTGGGGGGCACGGGGGAGCAGTACTTC
19	TRBJ1-3	.	TRBV5-1	.	CASSLNWGSTPSSGNTIYF	TGCGCCAGCAGCTTGAACTGGGGGTCTACCCCAAGCTCTGGAAACACCATATATTTT
16	TRBJ1-6	many	TRBV5-1	.	CASSLLDRSSNSPLHF	TGCGCCAGCAGCTTGTTAGACAGGTCATCTAATTCACCCCTCCACTTT
12	TRBJ2-7	.	TRBV3-1	TRBD1	CASSPTGNEQYF	TGTGCCAGCAGCCCGACAGGGAACGAGCAGTACTTC
18	TRBJ1-5	few	TRBV6-1	.	CASRDGLLGGSSNQPQHF	TGTGCCAGCAGAGACGGACTGCTCGGCGGGTCGAGCAATCAGCCCCAGCATTTT
13	TRBJ1-1	many	TRBV5-6	.	CASSPDWDTEAFF	TGTGCCAGCAGCCCGGACTGGGACACTGAAGCTTTCTTT
14	TRBJ2-5	few	TRBV5-1	.	CASSLALSGQEILF	TGCGCCAGCAGCTTGGCCTTAAGCGGACAAGAGATTTTGTTC
14	TRBJ1-1	many	TRBV3-1	.	CASSQGVGLAEAFF	TGTGCCAGCAGCCAAGGGGTAGGGCTCGCTGAAGCTTTCTTT
14	TRBJ2-5	few	TRBV5-1	.	CASDRGEGKETQYF	TGCGCCAGCGACAGAGGGGAAGGGAAAGAGACCCAGTACTTC
15	TRBJ2-7	few	TRBV2	TRBD1	CASSESGQASHEQYF	TGTGCCAGCAGTGAAAGTGGACAGGCCTCCCACGAGCAGTACTTC